This T cell receptor (beta chain) is from a study of T-cell memory formation after mild COVID-19. V gave up 5 bases and J gave up 3 bases, with 13 bases separating them. The CDR3 is 14 amino acids. Per the germline V gene, CDR1 is SGHAT and CDR2 is FQNNGV. Broader study findings: Specificity for SARS-CoV-2 was not confirmed among the second-wave clones peaking on day 37. Cross-reactive memory apparently joined, as some responding clones appeared in pre-infection memory. Shrinking CD4+ clones resided mostly in CM and EM, and CD8+ ones in EMRA.

Barcoded TCR alpha and TCR beta cDNA libraries with UMIs came from 5'RACE using constant-segment primers. From the 5' RACE reads, TCRdb called clonotypes with MiXCR, one entry per CDR3 protein. Among around 300,000 distinct CDR3 sequences, around 15% were seen once, and the ten largest hold 21%. The count of this clonotype is one. Its matching antigen is unknown. This receptor was identified in a man younger than 30 who had mild COVID-19 (a few samples of this study predate the infection). Cell type and time point are not known. The chain recombines TRBV11-2 with TRBJ1-2, with a weak D call TRBD1 (6 bases). Sequencing was performed on PBMCs or a T cell subset sorted from them (not recorded which). In DNA form, the CDR3 reads TGTGCCAGCAGCCCCGACAGGTTTTACTATGGCTACACCTTC. Translated: CASSPDRFYYGYTF.